Listed below are T cell receptor beta chains from one sample, sequenced in a study of OX40 agonist ivuxolimab in advanced cancers. Assay used: immunoSEQ multiplex PCR; TCRdb lists only in-frame clones, some missing. This table holds about 82,000 clones, around 92% found once. The material sequenced was CD4+ or CD8+ T cells sorted from blood, taken in a trial of the OX40 agonist ivuxolimab. The source of these receptors is an adult with an advanced solid tumor such as melanoma, head and neck, liver or kidney cancer. Each CDR3 is given with its conserved first and last residue. D genes are given only for firm matches. Clone sizes are given selectively: once, few, many, or a class where the clone is expanded.

V gene,D gene,J gene,clone size,CDR3 protein,CDR3 DNA
TRBV9,.,TRBJ1-3,once,CASSVGSSSGNTIYF,TGTGCCAGCAGCGTAGGGTCCAGTTCTGGAAACACCATATATTTT
TRBV4-2,.,TRBJ1-4,once,CASSQALEKLFF,TGTGCCAGCAGCCAAGCTTTAGAAAAACTGTTTTTT
TRBV5-4,.,TRBJ2-1,.,CASSYFSSYNEQFF,TGTGCCAGCAGCTATTTTAGCTCCTACAATGAGCAGTTCTTC
TRBV29-1,.,TRBJ2-7,once,CSVGTDNSYEQYF,TGCAGCGTTGGGACAGACAACTCCTACGAGCAGTACTTC
TRBV29-1,.,TRBJ1-1,few,CSVAGGQDTEAFF,TGCAGCGTTGCTGGGGGGCAGGACACTGAAGCTTTCTTT
TRBV4-2,.,TRBJ2-1,.,CASSRGTDEQFF,TGTGCCAGCAGCCGGGGCACAGATGAGCAGTTCTTC
TRBV14,TRBD1,TRBJ1-4,.,CASSREGQAGEKLFF,TGTGCCAGCAGCCGGGAGGGACAGGCGGGGGAAAAACTGTTTTTT
TRBV5-8,.,TRBJ2-4,.,CASSPLAKNIQYF,TGTGCCAGCAGCCCGTTAGCCAAAAACATTCAGTACTTC
TRBV9,TRBD1,TRBJ1-4,.,CASSEGDSFNEKLFF,TGTGCCAGCAGCGAAGGGGACAGCTTTAATGAAAAACTGTTTTTT
TRBV7-9,.,TRBJ2-1,few,CASSRQRGQFF,TGTGCCAGCAGCCGTCAAAGGGGGCAGTTCTTC
TRBV10-2,TRBD1,TRBJ1-2,once,CASRGLLGQNYGYTF,TGCGCCAGCAGGGGCCTGTTGGGACAGAACTATGGCTACACCTTC
TRBV10-3,.,TRBJ2-2,.,CAISDPPGASPGELFF,TGTGCCATCAGTGACCCCCCCGGGGCTAGCCCCGGGGAGCTGTTTTTT
TRBV11-1,.,TRBJ2-7,.,CASSITQVQYF,TGTGCCAGCAGCATCACCCAAGTGCAGTACTTC
TRBV6-5,TRBD2,TRBJ2-1,.,CASSYSGGSTYNEQFF,TGTGCCAGCAGTTACTCGGGGGGGTCTACCTACAATGAGCAGTTCTTC
TRBV6-5,TRBD2,TRBJ2-3,.,CASSHREGADTQYF,TGTGCCAGCAGCCACCGGGAGGGGGCAGATACGCAGTATTTT
TRBV9,.,TRBJ1-1,.,CASSADQGVTEAFF,TGTGCCAGCAGCGCAGACCAGGGAGTCACTGAAGCTTTCTTT
TRBV7-8,.,TRBJ2-2,.,CASSLGWGSPTGELFF,TGTGCCAGCAGCTTAGGCTGGGGTAGCCCCACCGGGGAGCTGTTTTTT
TRBV27,.,TRBJ2-7,once,CASSLWEGGLDEQYF,TGTGCCAGCAGTTTATGGGAGGGGGGTCTCGACGAGCAGTACTTC
TRBV4-1,.,TRBJ1-1,.,CASSQSWGALAEAFF,TGCGCCAGCAGCCAATCTTGGGGGGCTTTGGCGGAAGCTTTCTTT
TRBV4-3,TRBD1,TRBJ2-1,.,CASSQDWTGGWYEQFF,TGCGCCAGCAGCCAAGATTGGACAGGGGGCTGGTATGAGCAGTTCTTC
TRBV11-2,.,TRBJ1-2,.,CASSLEPGWSYGYTF,TGTGCCAGCAGCTTAGAGCCGGGTTGGAGCTATGGCTACACCTTC
TRBV19,TRBD2,TRBJ2-5,once,CASSTLAGETQYF,TGTGCCAGTAGTACACTAGCGGGGGAGACCCAGTACTTC
TRBV5-6,.,TRBJ2-7,.,CASSLGPTYEQYF,TGTGCCAGCAGCTTGGGTCCTACCTACGAGCAGTATTTC
TRBV11-1,.,TRBJ1-5,.,CASSPTGFNQPQHF,TGTGCCAGCAGCCCTACAGGGTTCAATCAGCCCCAGCATTTT
TRBV7-8,.,TRBJ1-1,once,CASSLAEGDTEAFF,TGTGCCAGCAGCTTAGCGGAGGGGGACACTGAAGCTTTCTTT
TRBV12-1,.,TRBJ1-5,.,CASSLGQGARNQPQHF,TGTGCCAGCAGCTTAGGACAGGGGGCTAGAAATCAGCCCCAGCATTTT
TRBV6-5,TRBD2,TRBJ2-7,.,CASTPGGALSYEQYF,TGTGCCAGTACCCCGGGGGGGGCCCTCTCCTACGAGCAGTACTTC
TRBV6-6,TRBD1,TRBJ2-1,.,CASSLTGQAPWDEQFF,TGTGCCAGCAGTCTAACGGGACAGGCGCCTTGGGATGAGCAGTTCTTC
TRBV27,TRBD1,TRBJ1-2,.,CASSFLNAVGTGIYGYTF,TGTGCCAGCAGTTTTTTAAATGCTGTGGGGACAGGGATCTATGGCTACACCTTC
TRBV7-9,TRBD1,TRBJ2-7,.,CASSSTGDEQYF,TGTGCCAGCAGCTCGACAGGGGACGAGCAGTACTTC